Each of the 10 T cell receptor beta chains below was sequenced from the same sample in a study of blood T cell repertoires in COVID-19. TCRdb's copy holds only in-frame clones and misses some; the assay was immunoSEQ multiplex PCR. The sample gives about 480,000 clones, 88% of which show up once; over 1.5% is in the top ten. Input material: PBMCs or T cells enriched from blood (not recorded which). These receptors came from a woman between 40 and 55 years old who had recovered from COVID-19.

CDR3 coding DNA: TGTGCCATCAGTGAGTCGATAGAGGGGGCAGGGGCTTTTTTTCGGTACGAGCAGTACTTC. As protein: CAISESIEGAGAFFRYEQYF. J is TRBJ2-7 and V is TRBV10-3; 7 bases fit TRBD1. Germline lookup yields CDR1 ENHRY and CDR2 SYGVKD. J gave up 4 bases and V 0 bases, and 21 bases lay outside the gene matches. The CDR3 covers 20 residues.

The CDR3 region is CASSPFSGTGDQPQHF. The CDR3 DNA reads TGTGCCAGCTCACCATTTTCCGGGACAGGGGATCAGCCCCAGCATTTT. The genes are TRBV18 and TRBJ1-5; 10 bases align to TRBD1. Trimming cost V 2 bases and J 5 bases; bases outside gene matches: 6. The CDR3 length is 16 residues. The germline V gene has CDR1 KGHSH and CDR2 LQKENI.

The chain joins TRBV10-3 to TRBJ2-7; 13 bases line up with TRBD2. Losses at the gene ends were 10 bases for V and 4 bases for J; bases not matched to a gene: 4. Looked up from germline, CDR1 is ENHRY and CDR2 is SYGVKD. The CDR3 is 13 amino acids. CDR3 loop: CATLAGGTYEQYF. DNA of the CDR3: TGTGCCACACTAGCGGGAGGGACTTACGAGCAGTACTTC.

The sample holds a few counts of this clone. The chain joins TRBV5-1 to TRBJ2-2; a weak D match, TRBD2 (5 bases). Deletions cut 0 bases from V and 8 bases from J, with 11 bases between. This CDR3 comprises 14 residues. Germline CDR1 and CDR2: SGHRS and YFSETQ. This chain's CDR3 is CASSLVLDPGELFF. DNA of the CDR3: TGCGCCAGCAGCTTGGTACTAGATCCTGGGGAGCTGTTTTTT.

The chain combines TRBV27 with TRBJ2-7; TRBD1 aligns across 7 bases. Germline values: CDR1 MNHEY, CDR2 SMNVEV (reference sequence). The CDR3 covers 15 residues. V gave up 1 base and J gave up 2 bases; unmatched junction bases: 5. CDR3 sequence: CASSLLPGQTYEQYF. In DNA, the CDR3 is TGTGCCAGCAGTTTATTACCGGGACAGACCTACGAGCAGTACTTC.

This chain connects TRBV10-1 to TRBJ1-5, with D hard to call. The CDR3 is 12 amino acids. V dropped 0 bases and J dropped 11 bases, with 8 bases sitting between them. Looked up from germline, CDR1 is WNHNN and CDR2 is SYGVQD (reference sequence). The CDR3 DNA sequence: TGCGCCAGCAGTGAGTCGGGCAAAGCCCAGCATTTT. Encoded protein: CASSESGKAQHF.

As regards this clone: Other DNA sequences in this sample translate to the same CDR3. J is TRBJ2-7 and V is TRBV5-6; D possibly corresponds to TRBD2 (6 bases). V lost 1 base, J lost 4 bases, and 6 bases lay in between. The germline CDR1 and CDR2 sequences are SGHDT and YYEEEE. This CDR3 spans 12 amino acids. CDR3: CASSLRGYEQYF. The CDR3 DNA is TGTGCCAGCAGCTTGCGGGGGTACGAGCAGTACTTC.

V and J are TRBV5-4 and TRBJ2-7; 9 bases are a match to TRBD2. The V segment lost 1 base and the J segment 5 bases; nucleotides outside the gene matches: 10. The CDR3 is 16 amino acids. Germline assignment: CDR1 SGHNT and CDR2 YYREEE (reference sequence). CDR3 sequence reads: CASSLRVAGGRDEQYF. CDR3 coding DNA: TGTGCCAGCAGCTTGAGGGTTGCGGGAGGGAGGGACGAGCAGTACTTC. Filled out from reference TRBV5-4 and TRBJ2-7, the complete variable domain reads ETGVTQSPTHLIKTRGQQVTLRCSSQSGHNTVSWYQQALGQGPQFIFQYYREEENGRGNFPPRFSGLQFPNYSSELNVNALELDDSALYLCASSLRVAGGRDEQYFGPGTRLTVT.

The chain is built from TRBV19 and TRBJ2-2; TRBD1 might be the D (6 bases). V lost 7 bases to trimming and J lost 4 bases, with 16 bases between them. The CDR3 is 15 amino acids. Germline V lookup: CDR1 LNHDA, CDR2 SQIVND (reference sequence). CDR3: CASKGTIGFTGELFF. The CDR3 DNA is TGTGCCAGTAAAGGGACAATAGGGTTCACCGGGGAGCTGTTTTTT. Supplemented by reference TRBV19 and TRBJ2-2, the full variable domain reads DGGITQSPKYLFRKEGQNVTLSCEQNLNHDAMYWYRQDPGQGLRLIYYSQIVNDFQKGDIAEGYSVSREKKESFPLTVTSAQKNPTAFYLCASKGTIGFTGELFFGEGSRLTVL.

The J gene is TRBJ2-7, the V gene TRBV7-6, with a possible D match to TRBD2 (6 bases). This CDR3 has 11 residues. Germline values: CDR1 SGHVS, CDR2 FNYEAQ. CDR3 in DNA: TGTGGACGCGGGATGACCTACGAGCAGTACTTC. Translating gives CGRGMTYEQYF.